These 27 T cell receptor beta chains came from one sample sequenced in a study of cytomegalovirus exposure and HLA in healthy donors. The PCR made use of 60 Vbeta and 13 Jbeta primers. Sequenced by immunoSEQ multiplex PCR; TCRdb stores in-frame clones only, minus some. The sample yields about 130,000 clones, 75% to 80% seen once. The sequenced material came from PBMCs. The receptors shown here come from a man younger than 40 in good health and CMV-seronegative.

This clone was recorded once. The gene calls are TRBV27 and TRBJ2-1; 8 bases fit TRBD2. V lost 2 bases and J lost 8; bases outside the gene matches: 5. Germline CDR1 MNHEY, CDR2 SMNVEV (reference sequence). This CDR3 has 14 amino acids. The CDR3 nucleotides read TGTGCCAGCAGTTTAGGGGGACTAGTCTATGAGCAGTTCTTC. It translates to CASSLGGLVYEQFF.

The chain joins TRBV7-2 to TRBJ2-7; 11 bases are shared with TRBD1. Germline V gene data show CDR1 as SGHTA and CDR2 as FQGNSA. V shed 5 bases and J 2 bases; nucleotides not matched to a gene: 5. This CDR3 comprises 15 residues. CDR3 sequence: CASSPWDRGTYEQYF. CDR3 bases: TGTGCCAGCAGCCCCTGGGACAGGGGGACCTACGAGCAGTACTTC.

V and J are TRBV5-6 and TRBJ2-1; 9 bases agree with TRBD2. The junction had 14 bases not matched to a gene; V was cut back by 0 bases and J by 7 bases. CDR1 and CDR2 from the germline V gene are SGHDT and YYEEEE. CDR3 size: 18 residues. The CDR3 DNA reads as TGTGCCAGCAGCTTGGGATCAGGCATAGCGGGAGTACATAATGAGCAGTTCTTC. It is translated as CASSLGSGIAGVHNEQFF.

This chain connects TRBV7-9 to TRBJ2-7; TRBD2 is a possible D gene (5 bases). This CDR3 contains 14 residues. Trimming removed 4 bases at V and 2 bases at J, with 12 bases between. Germline V gene sequence: CDR1 SEHNR, CDR2 FQNEAQ (reference sequence). The CDR3 sequence is CASSSRRDTYEQYF. CDR3 DNA sequence: TGTGCCAGCAGCTCCCGACGGGATACCTACGAGCAGTACTTC.

This clone occurred a few times. The V and J genes are TRBV9 and TRBJ2-5; D not certain. Trimming removed 4 bases from V and 5 bases from J, with 12 bases in between. Germline V gene data show CDR1 as SGDLS and CDR2 as YYNGEE. The CDR3 is 13 amino acids. CDR3 loop: CASSTDMGETQYF. The DNA of the CDR3 is TGTGCCAGCAGCACCGACATGGGTGAGACCCAGTACTTC.

The chain joins TRBV5-1 to TRBJ2-3, with 8 bases aligning to TRBD2. The V segment lost 7 bases and the J segment 2 bases; nucleotides outside the gene matches: 6. Per the germline V gene, CDR1 is SGHRS and CDR2 is YFSETQ. The CDR3 loop spans 14 amino acids. For the CDR3, the DNA is TGCGCCAGCGGACTAGCCTTACACACAGATACGCAGTATTTT. Protein product: CASGLALHTDTQYF.

The chain links TRBV27 to TRBJ1-5; the match to TRBD1 covers 9 bases. This CDR3 has 16 amino acids. V was clipped by 5 bases and J by 1 base; unmatched bases: 6. Germline-derived CDR1 and CDR2 are MNHEY and SMNVEV (reference sequence). The CDR3 coding sequence is TGTGCCAGCAGTCGTGGACAGGGGTGGAGCAATCAGCCCCAGCATTTT. This translates into CASSRGQGWSNQPQHF.

The chain has TRBV6-1 and TRBJ2-3; maybe TRBD1 (6 bases). V lost 4 bases, J lost 4 bases, and 12 bases lay in between. Germline CDR1 MNHNS, CDR2 SASEGT. The CDR3 runs to 14 residues. DNA for the CDR3: TGTGCCAGCAGTGGGGGGCAGGGTGCAGATACGCAGTATTTT. This encodes CASSGGQGADTQYF.

The CDR3 bases are TGTGCCAGCAGCGCCCTCATACAGGGGGTTGGTGGCTACGAGCAGTACTTC. Translating gives CASSALIQGVGGYEQYF. The chain has TRBV2 and TRBJ2-7; 8 positions match TRBD1. CDR3 size: 17 residues. Germline loops: CDR1 SNHLY, CDR2 FYNNEI. Unmatched junction bases numbered 16, after V lost 6 bases and J lost 3 bases. Complete variable domain (other parts from reference TRBV2 and TRBJ2-7): EPEVTQTPSHQVTQMGQEVILRCVPISNHLYFYWYRQILGQKVEFLVSFYNNEISEKSEIFDDQFSVERPDGSNFTLKIRSTKLEDSAMYFCASSALIQGVGGYEQYFGPGTRLTVT.

The chain uses TRBV7-8 and TRBJ1-2; D is unclear. Trimming removed 2 bases at V and 0 bases at J, with 7 bases between. CDR1 is SGHVS and CDR2 is FQNEAQ in the germline V gene. The CDR3 totals 14 residues. CDR3 DNA: TGTGCCAGCAGCTTAACCGGGACTAACTATGGCTACACCTTC. Translation gives CASSLTGTNYGYTF. Drawing the rest from reference TRBV7-8 and TRBJ1-2, the complete variable domain is GAGVSQSPRYKVAKRGQDVALRCDPISGHVSLFWYQQALGQGPEFLTYFQNEAQLDKSGLPSDRFFAERPEGSVSTLKIQRTQQEDSAVYLCASSLTGTNYGYTFGSGTRLTVV.

The V gene is TRBV5-1, the J gene TRBJ2-7; 8 bases are shared with TRBD2. This CDR3 contains 16 residues. Germline CDR1 is SGHRS and CDR2 is YFSETQ. V shed 0 bases, J shed 0 bases, and the junction held 5 bases outside the gene matches. The DNA of the CDR3 is TGCGCCAGCAGCTTGGATGCGGGAGGCCTCTCCTACGAGCAGTACTTC. This translates into CASSLDAGGLSYEQYF.

The gene calls are TRBV19 and TRBJ1-1, with TRBD1 matching 8 bases. The V gene end was trimmed by 3 bases and the J gene end by 8 bases; junction bases not matched to a gene: 5. The germline gives CDR1 LNHDA, CDR2 SQIVND (reference sequence). The CDR3 consists of 13 residues. CDR3 nucleotides: TGTGCCAGTAGTATCCTAAGGGACAGGGAAGCTTTCTTT. It encodes CASSILRDREAFF.

The chain carries TRBV2 and TRBJ2-7; possibly TRBD2 for D (6 bases). Trimming removed 8 bases at V and 3 bases at J, with 20 bases between. The CDR3 spans 15 residues. Germline V gives CDR1 SNHLY, CDR2 FYNNEI. The CDR3 region has the DNA TGTGCCAGCGGACTTATGGGCGGAGGGAACTACGAGCAGTACTTC. This gives the protein CASGLMGGGNYEQYF.

The V and J genes are TRBV13 and TRBJ2-3; no definite D call. This CDR3 has 15 residues. The V gene's germline CDR1 is PRHDT and CDR2 FYEKMQ (reference sequence). The germline V and J ends were trimmed by 3 bases and 0 bases, with 10 bases remaining between them. The CDR3 loop is CASSFREESTDTQYF. Here the CDR3 DNA reads TGTGCCAGCAGCTTTCGAGAGGAGAGCACAGATACGCAGTATTTT.

The gene calls are TRBV6-6 and TRBJ1-2; TRBD1 might be the D (6 bases). The germline gives CDR1 MNHNY, CDR2 SVGAGI (reference sequence). Trimming took off 6 bases at V and 4 bases at J, with 15 bases between the two ends. This CDR3 spans 14 amino acids. In DNA, the CDR3 is TGTGCCAGCAGATTCGGACAGCCGGGCTATGGCTACACCTTC. This gives the protein CASRFGQPGYGYTF.

This rearrangement joins TRBV9 to TRBJ1-1; D is unclear. The CDR3 has 13 amino acids. Trimming took off 3 bases at V and 1 base at J, with 7 bases between the two ends. CDR1 is SGDLS and CDR2 is YYNGEE in the germline V gene. CDR3 sequence (DNA): TGTGCCAGCAGCGCTCACAGGAACACTGAAGCTTTCTTT. Protein product: CASSAHRNTEAFF.

The chain joins TRBV5-1 to TRBJ2-3; 10 positions agree with TRBD1. V shed 1 base, J shed 4 bases, and the junction held 9 bases outside the gene matches. The V gene's germline CDR1 is SGHRS and CDR2 YFSETQ. This CDR3 has 17 residues. The CDR3 spells CASSLISGTGVPDTQYF. In nucleotides, the CDR3 is TGCGCCAGCAGCTTGATATCCGGGACAGGGGTCCCAGATACGCAGTATTTT.

The CDR3 nucleotides read TGTGCCAGCAGTTACAGTGGCAGTTGGGATACGCAGTATTTT. Residues: CASSYSGSWDTQYF. This chain joins TRBV6-5 and TRBJ2-3; no clear D. The V gene lost 2 bases and the J gene lost 6 bases, with 12 bases spanning the gap. The V gene's germline CDR1 is MNHEY and CDR2 SVGAGI. The CDR3 length is 14 residues.

This chain uses TRBV19 with TRBJ2-2; TRBD2 aligns across 9 bases. This CDR3 contains 16 residues. V trimming: 4 bases; J trimming: 1 base; junction bases outside the gene matches: 4. Germline V gene data show CDR1 as LNHDA and CDR2 as SQIVND (reference sequence). CDR3 region: CASSNPSGENTGELFF. In DNA, the CDR3 is TGTGCCAGTAGTAACCCTAGCGGGGAGAACACCGGGGAGCTGTTTTTT.

The V and J genes are TRBV5-1 and TRBJ2-3, with 11 nucleotides matching TRBD2. This CDR3 is 17 amino acids long. CDR1 is SGHRS, CDR2 YFSETQ, per germline. J was trimmed by 2 bases and V by 4 bases; bases with no gene match: 9. The CDR3 DNA sequence: TGCGCCAGCAGCCGACTAGCGGGGAACCCTAACACAGATACGCAGTATTTT. This codes for CASSRLAGNPNTDTQYF.

The rearrangement uses TRBV10-1 and TRBJ2-3, with 11 bases identical to TRBD2. Germline V gives CDR1 WNHNN, CDR2 SYGVQD (reference sequence). V lost 2 bases and J lost 10; bases outside the gene matches: 5. This CDR3 has 14 residues. CDR3 loop: CASSEIAGGDAQYF. In DNA, the CDR3 is TGCGCCAGCAGTGAGATAGCGGGAGGGGATGCGCAGTATTTT.

The sample holds a few counts of this clone. The chain is built from TRBV5-1 and TRBJ2-5; 7 nucleotides match TRBD2. The CDR3 runs to 14 residues. Per the germline V gene, CDR1 is SGHRS and CDR2 is YFSETQ. V was pared by 4 bases and J by 2 bases, with 5 bases of the junction left unmatched. For the CDR3, the DNA is TGCGCCAGCAGCGGAACTAGCGCACAAGAGACCCAGTACTTC. Translation gives CASSGTSAQETQYF.

The count of this clone is one. The chain recombines TRBV19 with TRBJ1-1; D may be TRBD1 (6 bases). The germline V gene has CDR1 LNHDA and CDR2 SQIVND (reference sequence). The ends were cut back, 5 bases at V and 0 bases at J, with 10 bases in the middle. CDR3 length: 14 residues. CDR3 DNA sequence: TGTGCCAGTAGTTCCACAGGGCTGAACACTGAAGCTTTCTTT. Translating it yields CASSSTGLNTEAFF.

This clone was detected only a few times. This chain links TRBV9 with TRBJ2-5; 9 bases are a match to TRBD1. The CDR3 contains 14 residues. The germline gives CDR1 SGDLS, CDR2 YYNGEE. With 5 bases clipped from V and 4 bases from J, the junction kept 6 bases outside the gene matches. The CDR3 nucleotides read TGTGCCAGCAGTCTGGGACAGGGAAGAGAGACCCAGTACTTC. Its protein product is CASSLGQGRETQYF.

The chain uses TRBV9 and TRBJ1-1; D may be TRBD1 (5 bases). The CDR3 is made up of 12 amino acids. CDR1 is SGDLS, CDR2 YYNGEE, per germline. V was cut by 5 bases and J by 2 bases, with 7 bases left in between. The CDR3 here is CASRGQNTEAFF. In nucleotides, the CDR3 is TGTGCCAGCAGGGGGCAAAACACTGAAGCTTTCTTT.

This chain links TRBV19 with TRBJ2-7; 8 nucleotides align to TRBD2. Germline CDR1 reads LNHDA; CDR2 reads SQIVND (reference sequence). The CDR3 consists of 13 residues. The V and J ends lost 8 bases and 2 bases, in that order; junction bases with no gene match: 5. The CDR3 DNA is TGTGCCAGTTCGGGACTAGTAACCTACGAGCAGTACTTC. Its translation: CASSGLVTYEQYF.

In regard to this clone: Additional DNA sequences in this sample encode the identical CDR3. The chain joins TRBV6-5 to TRBJ2-1, with 7 positions matching TRBD1. Germline V gene data show CDR1 as MNHEY and CDR2 as SVGAGI. The CDR3 has 15 residues. Losses at the gene ends were 5 bases for V and 0 bases for J; bases not matched to a gene: 4. CDR3 region: CASSRQGFSYNEQFF. The CDR3 DNA follows: TGTGCCAGCAGTCGACAGGGATTCTCCTACAATGAGCAGTTCTTC.